Described below is a single TCR beta chain sequence and its context. The target antigen is unknown. The data belong to a study of intratumoral heterogeneity in liver cancer. Study-level information: With a median age of approximately 58 years, most patients were men.

Using immunoSEQ multiplex PCR, the repertoire was profiled, and TCRdb retains in-frame clones only, with some absent. In the table there are approximately 3,600 clones, roughly 45% of which are singletons. Each tumour sample represents a distinct, spatially separated region of the hepatocellular carcinoma nodule. The study's findings and limits: Significantly more unique clonal expansions occurred in tumor region a than b.

Sample: tumor tissue, taken before any cancer treatment. The clonotype was recovered from a man in his 70s with hepatocellular carcinoma.

The CDR3 coding sequence is TGTGCCAGCAGTTCGAGGGGTCTCAACACCATATATTTT. The encoded protein is CASSSRGLNTIYF. This sequence joins TRBV12-3 or TRBV12-4 and TRBJ1-3, with a weak D call TRBD1 (5 bases). V gave up 4 bases and J gave up 7 bases, with 11 bases separating them. This CDR3 is 13 amino acids long.